This TCR beta chain originates from a study of cytotoxic CD8 clonotypes in ibrutinib-treated CLL. Study information: Responses: approximately 25 partial, 2 complete; after median roughly 5.5 years, roughly 14 stayed remitted, roughly 12 progressed. Response samples were drawn at a median of about twelve months of treatment, range 6 to 36. The study recorded mean values of almost 260,000 productive templates and 94,082 productive rearrangements per sample.

This clone was detected only a few times. Profiling relied on immunoSEQ multiplex PCR, and the TCRdb table lists in-frame clones only, not all of them. The sample has tens of thousands of clones, 56% seen once. The V gene end was trimmed by 5 bases and the J gene end by 4 bases; junction bases not matched to a gene: 5. From germline, CDR1 is LNHDA and CDR2 SQIVND (reference sequence). This CDR3 has 15 amino acids. The sample was PBMCs, taken after 24 months of ibrutinib treatment. The V gene is TRBV19, the J gene TRBJ2-2, with 9 positions matching TRBD1. The receptor was derived from a human donor with chronic lymphocytic leukemia. DNA for the CDR3: TGTGCCAGTAGTCCACGACAGGGGGGCACCGGGGAGCTGTTTTTT. It yields the protein CASSPRQGGTGELFF.